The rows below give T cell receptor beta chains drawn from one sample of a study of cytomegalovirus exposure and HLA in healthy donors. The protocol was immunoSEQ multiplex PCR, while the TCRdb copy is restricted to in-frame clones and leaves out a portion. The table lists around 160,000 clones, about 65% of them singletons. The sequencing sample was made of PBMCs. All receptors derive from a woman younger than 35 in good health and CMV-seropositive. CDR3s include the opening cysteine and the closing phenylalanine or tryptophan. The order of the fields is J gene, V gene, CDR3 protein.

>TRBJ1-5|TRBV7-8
CASSLRGYIGGNQPQHF
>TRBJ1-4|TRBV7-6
CASSPRGSNEKLFF
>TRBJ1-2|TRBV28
CASSSPQRQPYYGYTF
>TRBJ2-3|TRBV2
CATTGTSGRIRGADTQYF
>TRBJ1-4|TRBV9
CASSVSDRDFNEKLFF
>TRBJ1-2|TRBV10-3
CAISGGQGLYTF
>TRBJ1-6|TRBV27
CASSLSVTGNNSPLHF
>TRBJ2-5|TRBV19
CASKDSQETQYF
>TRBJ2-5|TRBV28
CASISPVGETQYF
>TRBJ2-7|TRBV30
CAWTSRRTGTAEQYF
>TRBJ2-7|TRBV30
CAWSNEYEQYF
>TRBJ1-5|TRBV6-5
CASRLYSNQPQHF
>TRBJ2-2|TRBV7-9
CASSLGTGDTGELFF
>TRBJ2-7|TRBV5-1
CASSLPSSGESLYEQYF
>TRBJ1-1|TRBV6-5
CASSHPRREDTEAFF
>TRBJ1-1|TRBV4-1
CASRNRGLGAFF
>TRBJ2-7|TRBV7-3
CASSTAGGEQYF
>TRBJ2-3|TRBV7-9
CASSSTGSATDTQYF
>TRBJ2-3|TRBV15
CATSRDPFGSMQYF
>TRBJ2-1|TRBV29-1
CSGTKTGGSITSEQFF
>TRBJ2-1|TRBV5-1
CASSLNGEREKQFF
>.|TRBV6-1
CASRGGLAAVDEQYF
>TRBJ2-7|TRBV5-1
CASSFAGNNAYEQYF
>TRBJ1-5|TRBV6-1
CASIPDRGRPQHF
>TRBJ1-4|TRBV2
CASSVKTDRGPLNEKLFF
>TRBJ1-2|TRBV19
CASSPGAGGNYGYTF
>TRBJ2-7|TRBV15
CATSKRGDRGAYEQYF
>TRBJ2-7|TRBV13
CATKTSGSYEQYF
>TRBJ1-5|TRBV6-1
CASRVRGQGPQHF